These T cell receptor beta chains were read from a single sample in a study of cytomegalovirus exposure and HLA in healthy donors. Sequenced by immunoSEQ multiplex PCR; TCRdb stores in-frame clones only, minus some. Of 200,000 to 250,000 clones in the sample, approximately 90% were seen once. The specimen sequenced was PBMCs. Receptors were obtained from a woman between 18 and 30 years old in good health and CMV-seronegative. Each CDR3 is given with its conserved first and last residue. The order of the fields is clone size, V gene, D gene, J gene, CDR3 DNA, CDR3 protein. The D gene is left open where the match is weak. Size is stated for part of the rows, as once, few or many counts, or as a class when the clone is expanded.

.	TRBV4-2	.	TRBJ1-6	TGTGCCAGCAGCCAGCATACTGTCGATTCACCCCTCCACTTT	CASSQHTVDSPLHF
.	TRBV28	.	TRBJ1-1	TGTGCCAGCCCCGGGTCGGGAGTCTTGAACACTGAAGCTTTCTTT	CASPGSGVLNTEAFF
.	TRBV25-1	.	TRBJ2-7	TGTGCCAGCAGTGAATTGTACGGGCAGGGCGGCAGGGAGCAGTACTTC	CASSELYGQGGREQYF
.	TRBV6-1	.	TRBJ1-2	TGTGCCAGCACCGGACAGCTTCAGGTACAAGGCTACACCTTC	CASTGQLQVQGYTF
.	TRBV9	TRBD2	TRBJ2-1	TGTGCCAGCAGCCCGAGGGGACTAGCGGGAGTAAATGAGCAGTTCTTC	CASSPRGLAGVNEQFF
.	TRBV18	TRBD1	TRBJ2-1	TGTGCCAGCTCACCACAGGGGGACAGCTCCTACAATGAGCAGTTCTTC	CASSPQGDSSYNEQFF
.	TRBV10-3	.	TRBJ1-3	TGTGCCATCAGTGAGTCAGGGAGAATGGGCACCATATATTTT	CAISESGRMGTIYF
.	TRBV18	.	TRBJ2-3	TGTGCCAGCTCACCACCGCGGGGATACACAGATACGCAGTATTTT	CASSPPRGYTDTQYF
.	TRBV11-3	.	TRBJ2-1	TGTGCCAGCAGCTTTCACTGGGAGCAGTTCTTC	CASSFHWEQFF
.	TRBV7-8	TRBD2	TRBJ2-1	TGTGCCAGCAGCTCCTTCGGGCAGGCGGGGTTCGGGGGGTCCTACAATGAGCAGTTCTTC	CASSSFGQAGFGGSYNEQFF
.	TRBV7-9	.	TRBJ1-1	TGTTCCAGCAGCTTTTCTATCCTTGAAGCTTTCTTT	CSSSFSILEAFF
.	TRBV5-1	.	TRBJ2-3	TGCGCCACCACAAAAGGGGACACCCGCGTAGATACGCAGTATTTT	CATTKGDTRVDTQYF
.	TRBV19	.	TRBJ1-2	TGTGCCAGTAGTATAGTTTCAGGGGCCAACTATGGCTACACCTTC	CASSIVSGANYGYTF
.	TRBV9	TRBD2	TRBJ2-1	TGTGCCAGCAGCGTAGCCGTGACGGGGGGGGGCCTCGACAATGAGCAGTTCTTC	CASSVAVTGGGLDNEQFF
.	TRBV18	TRBD2	TRBJ2-5	TGTGCCAGCTCACCACCGGGACTAGCAGAAGAGACCCAGTACTTC	CASSPPGLAEETQYF
.	TRBV5-1	TRBD1	TRBJ2-7	TGCGCCAGCAGCTCCGGACTCTGGACAGGGATCGCGGGAAAGGGAGAGCAGTACTTC	CASSSGLWTGIAGKGEQYF
.	TRBV2	.	TRBJ1-2	TGTGCCAGCAGTGAATCGGTGGGAGGATTTAGCTACACCTTC	CASSESVGGFSYTF
once	TRBV2	.	TRBJ1-1	TGTGCCAGCAGGCAGGAGGTTGGAACTGAAGCTTTCTTT	CASRQEVGTEAFF
.	TRBV4-1	TRBD2	TRBJ2-1	TGCGCCAGCAGCCCTTGGGAGGGATCGGCCAATGAGCAGTTCTTC	CASSPWEGSANEQFF
.	TRBV5-4	TRBD1	TRBJ2-2	TGTGCCAGCAGCCTCCCGGGACAGGGCCGGGGCGGGGAGCTGTTTTTT	CASSLPGQGRGGELFF
few	TRBV5-5	.	TRBJ2-1	TGTGCCAGCAGCCTTACCCTCGGGGTTGGGCAGTTCTTC	CASSLTLGVGQFF
.	TRBV4-3	TRBD2	TRBJ2-4	TGCGCCAGCAGCCAAGCGCATTCTCTAGCGGGAGATGACATTCAGTACTTC	CASSQAHSLAGDDIQYF
.	TRBV6-4	.	TRBJ1-6	TGTGCCAGCAGTGACTCGGCAGAAATTAATTCACCCCTCCACTTT	CASSDSAEINSPLHF
.	TRBV19	.	TRBJ1-4	TGTGCCAGTAGTATAGGACGCGGGACGGGTGAAAAACTGTTTTTT	CASSIGRGTGEKLFF
.	TRBV7-3	.	TRBJ2-3	TGTGCCAGCAGCCTAAGGAGATCTAGCACAGATACGCAGTATTTT	CASSLRRSSTDTQYF
.	TRBV7-2	.	TRBJ1-1	TGTGCCAGCAGCTTAGAAACTTTCACTGAAGCTTTCTTT	CASSLETFTEAFF
.	TRBV4-3	TRBD1	TRBJ1-2	TGCGCCAGCAGCCGAAACCGGGACAGGGATTATTTATATGGCTACACCTTC	CASSRNRDRDYLYGYTF
once	TRBV5-8	.	TRBJ2-7	TGTGCCAGCAGCTTTTCCTACTACGAGCAGTACTTC	CASSFSYYEQYF
once	TRBV19	.	TRBJ1-5	TGTGCCAGTAGTATTGACCCAGCGCGCCCAGCCCAGCATTTT	CASSIDPARPAQHF
.	TRBV28	.	TRBJ2-5	TGTGCCAGCAGTCCGGGACAACTCCAAGAGACCCAGTACTTC	CASSPGQLQETQYF
.	TRBV18	.	TRBJ2-7	TGTGCCAGCTCACCACGAAGACAGGTATACGAGCAGTACTTC	CASSPRRQVYEQYF
.	TRBV7-2	.	TRBJ1-4	TGTGCCAGCAGCCCCCGACAGTTACAGATTAATGAAAAACTGTTTTTT	CASSPRQLQINEKLFF
.	TRBV27	.	TRBJ1-6	TGTGCCAGCAGTCCCACGCGGAGCTCCTATAATTCACCCCTCCACTTT	CASSPTRSSYNSPLHF
.	TRBV18	.	TRBJ2-2	TGTGCCAGCTCACCACCGATTAGCACCGGGGAGCTGTTTTTT	CASSPPISTGELFF
.	TRBV7-2	TRBD2	TRBJ2-2	TGTGCCAGCAGCCCCCGCGGGGGTCCGAACACCGGGGAGCTGTTTTTT	CASSPRGGPNTGELFF
.	TRBV6-4	TRBD1	TRBJ2-1	TGTGCCAGCAGTACTGACTCAAGCACAGGGGCGCAGTTCTTC	CASSTDSSTGAQFF
.	TRBV7-9	TRBD1	TRBJ2-7	TGTGCCAGCAGCTTAACGGGACAGGCATACGAGCAGTACTTC	CASSLTGQAYEQYF
.	TRBV7-8	.	TRBJ2-1	TGTGCCAGCAGCTACAGGGTCAATGAGCAGTTCTTC	CASSYRVNEQFF
.	TRBV4-2	.	TRBJ2-5	TGTGCCAGCAGCCAAGGTCTACGGGGGCAAGAGACCCAGTACTTC	CASSQGLRGQETQYF
.	TRBV29-1	.	TRBJ2-5	TGCAGCGCATCAGGCGGGGAAGAGACCCAGTACTTC	CSASGGEETQYF
.	TRBV5-8	.	TRBJ1-5	TGTGCCAGCAGCCCCCGAGGGGACATCAATCAGCCCCAGCATTTT	CASSPRGDINQPQHF
.	TRBV9	TRBD2	TRBJ2-3	TGTGCCAGCAGCGTAGTTAGCGGGACGGGCACAGATACGCAGTATTTT	CASSVVSGTGTDTQYF
once	TRBV27	TRBD1	TRBJ1-4	TGTGCCAGCAGTTTTGGACAGGGCGAAAAACTGTTTTTT	CASSFGQGEKLFF
.	TRBV2	.	TRBJ1-5	TGTGCTAGCAACCTAAATAGCAATCAGCCCCAGCATTTT	CASNLNSNQPQHF
.	TRBV6-1	TRBD1	TRBJ1-4	TGTGCCAGCAGTGGATCACCGGGACAGGCGGAAAAACTGTTTTTT	CASSGSPGQAEKLFF
.	TRBV7-9	TRBD1	TRBJ1-2	TGTGCCAGCAGCTCGCCGGGACAGGGGCTTGATGGCTACACCTTC	CASSSPGQGLDGYTF
.	TRBV6-1	TRBD1	TRBJ2-7	TGTGCCTATGCATGGTTCGGTTCAGGGGGTTACGAGCAGTACTTC	CAYAWFGSGGYEQYF
.	TRBV11-3	TRBD2	TRBJ2-7	TGTGCCAGCAGCTTAGGGTTGGCTAGCGGGAGTTACGAGCAGTACTTC	CASSLGLASGSYEQYF
.	TRBV6-1	.	TRBJ1-2	TGTGCCATCAAGGGGGGCGGGGGGGCCTATGGCTACACCTTC	CAIKGGGGAYGYTF
once	TRBV5-8	TRBD1	TRBJ2-7	TGTGCCAGCAGCCCATTCTCGGGGACAGCTTACTTC	CASSPFSGTAYF
.	TRBV12-1	.	TRBJ2-1	TGTGCCAGCAGCTTCGCGACCCCCACTGGCGGGGGGCCAGGCTCCTACAATGAGCAGTTCTTC	CASSFATPTGGGPGSYNEQFF
.	TRBV10-2	TRBD2	TRBJ2-1	TGCGCCAGCAGTGAGTCGAGGGCTAGCGGGAGGGGTAGCTCCTACAATGAGCAGTTCTTC	CASSESRASGRGSSYNEQFF